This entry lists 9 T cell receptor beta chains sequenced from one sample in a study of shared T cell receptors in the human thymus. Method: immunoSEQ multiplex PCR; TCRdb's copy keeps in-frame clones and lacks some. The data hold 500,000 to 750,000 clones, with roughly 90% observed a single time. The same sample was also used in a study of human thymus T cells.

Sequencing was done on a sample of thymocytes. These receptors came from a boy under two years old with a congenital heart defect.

DNA for the CDR3: TGTGCCAGCAGCCCCGGGACTAGCAGGTTCAATGAGCAGTTCTTC. It translates to CASSPGTSRFNEQFF. V gene TRBV7-6 combines with J gene TRBJ2-1; TRBD2 matches at 9 bases. Germline V CDR1 and CDR2: SGHVS, FNYEAQ. This CDR3 has 15 amino acids. Germline trimming cut 5 bases from V and 6 bases from J; bases unmatched to any gene: 8.

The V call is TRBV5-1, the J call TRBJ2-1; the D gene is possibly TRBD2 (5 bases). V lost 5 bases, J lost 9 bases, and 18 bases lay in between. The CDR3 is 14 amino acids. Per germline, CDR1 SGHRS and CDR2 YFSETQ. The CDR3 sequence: CASSWALEEGEQFF. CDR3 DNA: TGCGCCAGCAGTTGGGCCCTAGAAGAGGGTGAGCAGTTCTTC.

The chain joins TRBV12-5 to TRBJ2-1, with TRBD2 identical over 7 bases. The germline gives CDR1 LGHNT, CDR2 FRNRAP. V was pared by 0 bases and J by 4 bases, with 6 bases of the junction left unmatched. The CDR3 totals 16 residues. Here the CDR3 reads CASGLVSGRIYNEQFF. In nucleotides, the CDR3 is TGTGCTAGTGGTTTGGTTTCCGGGAGGATTTACAATGAGCAGTTCTTC.

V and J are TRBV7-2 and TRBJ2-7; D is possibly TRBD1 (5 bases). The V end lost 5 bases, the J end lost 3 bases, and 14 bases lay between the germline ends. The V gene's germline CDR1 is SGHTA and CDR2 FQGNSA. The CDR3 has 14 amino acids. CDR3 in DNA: TGTGCCAGCAGCGTGACAAGGGGCCACTACGAGCAGTACTTC. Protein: CASSVTRGHYEQYF.

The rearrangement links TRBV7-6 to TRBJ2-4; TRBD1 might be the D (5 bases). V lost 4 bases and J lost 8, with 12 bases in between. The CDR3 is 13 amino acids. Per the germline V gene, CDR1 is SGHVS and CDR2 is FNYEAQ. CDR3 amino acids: CASSSDTRDIQYF. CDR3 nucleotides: TGTGCCAGCAGCTCCGACACCAGGGACATTCAGTACTTC.

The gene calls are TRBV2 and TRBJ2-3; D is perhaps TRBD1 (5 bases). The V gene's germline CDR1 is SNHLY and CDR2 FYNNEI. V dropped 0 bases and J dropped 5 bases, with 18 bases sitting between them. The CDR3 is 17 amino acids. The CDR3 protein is CASSEALKDRQGDTQYF. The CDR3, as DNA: TGTGCCAGCAGTGAAGCGCTCAAAGACCGGCAGGGAGATACGCAGTATTTT.

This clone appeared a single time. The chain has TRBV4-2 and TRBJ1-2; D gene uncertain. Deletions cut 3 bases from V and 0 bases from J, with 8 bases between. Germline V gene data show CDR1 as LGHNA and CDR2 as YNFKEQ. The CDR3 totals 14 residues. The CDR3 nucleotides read TGTGCCAGCAGCCACGAGGCGTCTAACTATGGCTACACCTTC. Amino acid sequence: CASSHEASNYGYTF.

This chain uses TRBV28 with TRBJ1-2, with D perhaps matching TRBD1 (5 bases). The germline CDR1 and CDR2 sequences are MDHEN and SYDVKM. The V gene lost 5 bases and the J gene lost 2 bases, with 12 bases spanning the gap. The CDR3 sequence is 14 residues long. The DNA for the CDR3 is TGTGCCAGCAGTCCTCGGGGGGGGAACTATGGCTACACCTTC. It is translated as CASSPRGGNYGYTF.

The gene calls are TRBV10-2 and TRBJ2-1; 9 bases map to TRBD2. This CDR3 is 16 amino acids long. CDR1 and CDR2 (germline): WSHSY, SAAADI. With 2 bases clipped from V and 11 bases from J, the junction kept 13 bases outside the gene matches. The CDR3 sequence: CASSEPTGLARIQQFF. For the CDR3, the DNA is TGCGCCAGCAGTGAGCCAACAGGACTAGCGAGAATACAGCAGTTCTTC.